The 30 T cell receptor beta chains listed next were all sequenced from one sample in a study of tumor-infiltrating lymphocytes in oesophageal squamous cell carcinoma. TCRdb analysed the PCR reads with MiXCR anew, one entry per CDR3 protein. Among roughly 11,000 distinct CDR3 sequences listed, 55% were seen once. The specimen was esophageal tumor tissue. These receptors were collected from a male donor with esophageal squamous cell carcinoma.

The CDR3 nucleotides are TGTGCCAGCAGCTTATCCCTACAGGGTATGGATGAGCAGTTCTTC. Translating gives CASSLSLQGMDEQFF. The V gene is TRBV13, the J gene TRBJ2-1, with a tentative D call TRBD1 (6 bases). The CDR3 covers 15 residues. CDR1 is PRHDT and CDR2 is FYEKMQ in the germline V gene (reference sequence). V was trimmed by 2 bases and J by 8 bases, leaving 16 bases between them.

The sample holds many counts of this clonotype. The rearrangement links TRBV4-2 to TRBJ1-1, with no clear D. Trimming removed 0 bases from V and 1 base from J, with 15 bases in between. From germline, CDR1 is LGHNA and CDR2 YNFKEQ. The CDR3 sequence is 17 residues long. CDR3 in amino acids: CASSQDGPRYRNTEAFF. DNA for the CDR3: TGTGCCAGCAGCCAAGATGGCCCCCGGTACAGGAACACTGAAGCTTTCTTT.

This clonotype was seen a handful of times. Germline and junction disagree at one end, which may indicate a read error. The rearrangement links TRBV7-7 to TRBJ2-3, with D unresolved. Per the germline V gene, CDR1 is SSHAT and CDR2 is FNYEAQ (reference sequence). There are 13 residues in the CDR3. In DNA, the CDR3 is TGTGCTAGCAGCTTAGACAAAGGGCATACGCAGTATTTT. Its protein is CASSLDKGHTQYF.

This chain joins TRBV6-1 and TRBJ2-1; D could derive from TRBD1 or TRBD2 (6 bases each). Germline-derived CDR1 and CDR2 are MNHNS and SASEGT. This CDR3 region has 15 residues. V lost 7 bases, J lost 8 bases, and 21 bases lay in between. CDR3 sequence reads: CASKALDGGLHEQFF. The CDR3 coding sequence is TGTGCCAGCAAGGCCCTCGACGGGGGCCTTCATGAGCAGTTCTTC.

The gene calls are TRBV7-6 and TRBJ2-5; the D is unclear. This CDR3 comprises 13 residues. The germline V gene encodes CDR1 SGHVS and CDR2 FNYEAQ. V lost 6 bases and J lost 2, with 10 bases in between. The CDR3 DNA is TGTGCCAGCAGTTCAGTGCGGCAAGAGACCCAGTACTTC. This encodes CASSSVRQETQYF. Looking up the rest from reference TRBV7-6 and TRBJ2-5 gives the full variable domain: GAGVSQSPRYKVTKRGQDVALRCDPISGHVSLYWYRQALGQGPEFLTYFNYEAQQDKSGLPNDRFSAERPEGSISTLTIQRTEQRDSAMYRCASSSVRQETQYFGPGTRLLVL.

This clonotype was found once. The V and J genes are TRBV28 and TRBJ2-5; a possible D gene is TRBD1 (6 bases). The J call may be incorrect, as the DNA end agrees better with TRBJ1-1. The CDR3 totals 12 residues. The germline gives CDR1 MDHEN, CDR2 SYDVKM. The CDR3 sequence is CASSRTGFVAFF. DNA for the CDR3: TGTGCCAGCAGTCGTACAGGGTTTGTAGCTTTCTTT.

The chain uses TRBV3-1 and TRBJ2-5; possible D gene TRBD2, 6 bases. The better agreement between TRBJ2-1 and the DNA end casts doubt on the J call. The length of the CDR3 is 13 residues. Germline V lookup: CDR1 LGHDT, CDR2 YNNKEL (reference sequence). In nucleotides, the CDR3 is TGTGCCAGCAGCCAATGGAGGGAAGGCGAACAGTTCTTC. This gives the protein CASSQWREGEQFF.

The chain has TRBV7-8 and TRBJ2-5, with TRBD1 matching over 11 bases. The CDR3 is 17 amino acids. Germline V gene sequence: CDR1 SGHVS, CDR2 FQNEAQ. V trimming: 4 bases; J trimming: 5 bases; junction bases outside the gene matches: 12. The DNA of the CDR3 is TGTGCCAGCAGCTCCATACGGGACAGGGGGTTCTGGGAGACCCAGTACTTC. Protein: CASSSIRDRGFWETQYF.

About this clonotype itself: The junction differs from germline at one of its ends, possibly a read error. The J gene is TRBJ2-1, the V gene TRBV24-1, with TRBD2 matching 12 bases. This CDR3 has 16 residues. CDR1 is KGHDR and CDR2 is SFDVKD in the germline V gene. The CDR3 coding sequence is TGTGCCACCGGTGATACCGGACTAGCGGGGCGCAATGAGCAGTTCTTC. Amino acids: CATGDTGLAGRNEQFF.

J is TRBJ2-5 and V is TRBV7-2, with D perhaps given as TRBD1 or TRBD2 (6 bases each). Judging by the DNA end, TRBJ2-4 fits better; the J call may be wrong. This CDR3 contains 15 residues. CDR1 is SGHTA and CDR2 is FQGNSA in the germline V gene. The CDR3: CASSLVQGGLNIQYF. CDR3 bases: TGTGCCAGCAGCTTAGTACAGGGAGGTTTAAACATTCAGTACTTC.

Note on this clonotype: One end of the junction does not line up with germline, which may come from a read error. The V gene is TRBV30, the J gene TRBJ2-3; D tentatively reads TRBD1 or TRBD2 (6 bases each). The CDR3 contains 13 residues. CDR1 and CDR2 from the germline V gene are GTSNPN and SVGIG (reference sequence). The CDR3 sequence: CAWSVRGASRRSF. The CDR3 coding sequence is TGTGCCTGGAGTGTAAGGGGGGCCAGCAGGCGGTCCTTC.

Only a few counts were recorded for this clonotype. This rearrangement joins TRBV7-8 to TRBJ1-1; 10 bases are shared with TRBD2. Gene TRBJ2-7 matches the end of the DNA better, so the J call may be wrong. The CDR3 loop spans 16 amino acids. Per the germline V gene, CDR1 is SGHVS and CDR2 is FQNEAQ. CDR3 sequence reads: CASSLVLAGEWYEQYF. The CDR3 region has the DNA TGTGCCAGCAGCTTGGTTCTAGCGGGAGAGTGGTACGAGCAGTACTTC.

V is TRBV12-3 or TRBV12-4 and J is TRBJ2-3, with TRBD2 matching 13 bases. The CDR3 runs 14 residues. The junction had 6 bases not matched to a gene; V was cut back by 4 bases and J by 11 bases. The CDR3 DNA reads TGTGCCAGCAGTTGGACTAGCGGGGGCTACGGGCAGTATTTT. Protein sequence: CASSWTSGGYGQYF.

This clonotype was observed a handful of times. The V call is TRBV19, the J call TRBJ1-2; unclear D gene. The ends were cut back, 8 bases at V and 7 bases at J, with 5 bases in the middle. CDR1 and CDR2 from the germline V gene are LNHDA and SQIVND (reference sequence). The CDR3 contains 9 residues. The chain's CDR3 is CASGRGYTF. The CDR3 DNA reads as TGTGCCAGTGGACGTGGCTACACCTTC.

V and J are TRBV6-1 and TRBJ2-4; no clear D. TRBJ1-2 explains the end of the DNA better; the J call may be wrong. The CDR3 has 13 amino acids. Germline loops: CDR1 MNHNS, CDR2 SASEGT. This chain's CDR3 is CASSGSRNYGYTF. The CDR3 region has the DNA TGTGCCAGCAGTGGTAGTAGGAACTATGGCTACACCTTC.

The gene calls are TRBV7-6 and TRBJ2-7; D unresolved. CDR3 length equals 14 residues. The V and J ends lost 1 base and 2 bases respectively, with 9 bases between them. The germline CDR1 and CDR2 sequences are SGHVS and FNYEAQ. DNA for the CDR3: TGTGCCAGCAGCTTAGGCCGGGCAACCTACGAGCAGTACTTC. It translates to CASSLGRATYEQYF. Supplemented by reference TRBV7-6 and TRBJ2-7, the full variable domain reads GAGVSQSPRYKVTKRGQDVALRCDPISGHVSLYWYRQALGQGPEFLTYFNYEAQQDKSGLPNDRFSAERPEGSISTLTIQRTEQRDSAMYRCASSLGRATYEQYFGPGTRLTVT.

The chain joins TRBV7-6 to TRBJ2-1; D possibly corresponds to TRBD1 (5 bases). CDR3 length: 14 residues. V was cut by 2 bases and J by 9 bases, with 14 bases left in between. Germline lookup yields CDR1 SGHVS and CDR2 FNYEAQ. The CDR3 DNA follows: TGTGCCAGCAGCTTATTTGGGGATAGGGGTGAGCAGTTCTTC. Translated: CASSLFGDRGEQFF.

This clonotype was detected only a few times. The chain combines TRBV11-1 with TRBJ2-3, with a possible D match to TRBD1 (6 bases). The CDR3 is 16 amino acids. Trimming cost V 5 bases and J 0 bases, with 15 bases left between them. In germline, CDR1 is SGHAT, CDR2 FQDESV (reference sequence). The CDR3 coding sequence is TGTGCCAGCAGCGGCAGAGGACAGCCTAGCACAGATACGCAGTATTTT. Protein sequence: CASSGRGQPSTDTQYF.

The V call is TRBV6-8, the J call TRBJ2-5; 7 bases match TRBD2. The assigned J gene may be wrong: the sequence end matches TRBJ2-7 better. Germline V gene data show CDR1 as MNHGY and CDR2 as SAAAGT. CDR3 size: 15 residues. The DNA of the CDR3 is TGTGCCAGCAGTTACTCCAGCGGGGTGCCTTACGAGCAGTACTTC. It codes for CASSYSSGVPYEQYF.

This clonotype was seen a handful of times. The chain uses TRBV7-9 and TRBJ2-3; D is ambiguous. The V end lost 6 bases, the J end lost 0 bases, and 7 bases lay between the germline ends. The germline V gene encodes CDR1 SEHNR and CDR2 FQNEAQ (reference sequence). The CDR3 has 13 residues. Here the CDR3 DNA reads TGTGCCAGCAGAGATGGGAGCACAGATACGCAGTATTTT. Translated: CASRDGSTDTQYF. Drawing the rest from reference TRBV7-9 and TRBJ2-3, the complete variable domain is DTGVSQNPRHKITKRGQNVTFRCDPISEHNRLYWYRQTLGQGPEFLTYFQNEAQLEKSRLLSDRFSAERPKGSFSTLEIQRTEQGDSAMYLCASRDGSTDTQYFGPGTRLTVL.

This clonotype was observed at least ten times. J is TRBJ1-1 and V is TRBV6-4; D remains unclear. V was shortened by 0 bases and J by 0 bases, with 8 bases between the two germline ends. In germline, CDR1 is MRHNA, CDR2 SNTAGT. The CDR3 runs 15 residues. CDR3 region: CASSDSRTVNTEAFF. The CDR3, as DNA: TGTGCCAGCAGTGACTCGAGAACGGTGAACACTGAAGCTTTCTTT.

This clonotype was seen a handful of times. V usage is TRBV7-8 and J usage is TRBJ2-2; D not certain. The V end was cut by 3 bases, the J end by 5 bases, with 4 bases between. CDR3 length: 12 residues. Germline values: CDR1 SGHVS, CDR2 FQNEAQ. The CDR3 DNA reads TGTGCCAGCAGCTTGACAACCGGGGAGCTGTTTTTT. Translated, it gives CASSLTTGELFF.

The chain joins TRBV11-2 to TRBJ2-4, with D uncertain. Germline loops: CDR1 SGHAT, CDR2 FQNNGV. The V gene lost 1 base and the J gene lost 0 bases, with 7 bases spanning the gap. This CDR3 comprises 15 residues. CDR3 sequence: CASSLGALAKNIQYF. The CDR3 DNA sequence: TGTGCCAGCAGCTTAGGGGCACTAGCCAAAAACATTCAGTACTTC.

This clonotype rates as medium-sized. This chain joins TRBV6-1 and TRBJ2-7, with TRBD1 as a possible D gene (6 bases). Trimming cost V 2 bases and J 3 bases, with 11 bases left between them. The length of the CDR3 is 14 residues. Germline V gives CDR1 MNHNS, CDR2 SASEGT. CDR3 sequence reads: CASSETGYIYEQYF. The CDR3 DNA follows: TGTGCCAGCAGTGAAACAGGGTATATCTACGAGCAGTACTTC.

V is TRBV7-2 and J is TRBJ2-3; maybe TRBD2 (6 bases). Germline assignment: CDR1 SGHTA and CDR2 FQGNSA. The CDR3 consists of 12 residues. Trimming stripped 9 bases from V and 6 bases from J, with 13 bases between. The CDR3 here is CASRSGLDTQYF. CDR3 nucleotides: TGTGCCAGTCGGAGCGGGTTGGATACGCAGTATTTT.

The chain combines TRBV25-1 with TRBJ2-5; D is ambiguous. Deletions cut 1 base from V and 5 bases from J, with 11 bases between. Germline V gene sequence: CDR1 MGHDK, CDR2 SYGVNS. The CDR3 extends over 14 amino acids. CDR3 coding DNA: TGTGCCAGCAGTGAATTTACGACGTGGGAGACCCAGTACTTC. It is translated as CASSEFTTWETQYF.

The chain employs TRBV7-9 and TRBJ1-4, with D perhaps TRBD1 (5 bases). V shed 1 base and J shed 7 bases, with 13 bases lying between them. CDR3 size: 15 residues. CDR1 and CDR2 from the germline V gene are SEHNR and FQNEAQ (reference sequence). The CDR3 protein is CASSLGGRTGEKLFF. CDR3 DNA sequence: TGTGCCAGCAGCTTAGGGGGACGGACGGGTGAAAAACTGTTTTTT.

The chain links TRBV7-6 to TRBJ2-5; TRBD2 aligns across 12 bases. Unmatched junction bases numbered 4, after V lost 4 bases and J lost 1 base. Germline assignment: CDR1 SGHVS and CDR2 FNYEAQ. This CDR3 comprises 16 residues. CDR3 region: CASSYLAGGVQETQYF. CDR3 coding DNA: TGTGCCAGCAGCTACCTAGCGGGAGGGGTCCAAGAGACCCAGTACTTC.

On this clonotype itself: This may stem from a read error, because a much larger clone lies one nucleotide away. The CDR3 DNA sequence: TGTGCCAGCAGCTCCTCGAAAGAGACCCAGTTCTTC. It codes for CASSSSKETQFF. V usage is TRBV11-2 and J usage is TRBJ2-1; D ambiguous. The germline CDR1 and CDR2 sequences are SGHAT and FQNNGV. Trimming removed 4 bases at V and 13 bases at J, with 14 bases between. This CDR3 has 12 residues. The variable domain in full, completed from reference TRBV11-2 and TRBJ2-1, reads EAGVAQSPRYKIIEKRQSVAFWCNPISGHATLYWYQQILGQGPKLLIQFQNNGVVDDSQLPKDRFSAERLKGVDSTLKIQPAKLEDSAVYLCASSSSKETQFFGPGTRLTVL.

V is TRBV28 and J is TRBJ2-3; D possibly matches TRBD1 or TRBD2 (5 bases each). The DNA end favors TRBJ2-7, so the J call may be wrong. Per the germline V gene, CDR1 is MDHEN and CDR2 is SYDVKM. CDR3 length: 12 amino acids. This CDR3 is CASGTSMHEQYF. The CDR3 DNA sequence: TGTGCCAGTGGGACCTCAATGCACGAGCAGTACTTC.